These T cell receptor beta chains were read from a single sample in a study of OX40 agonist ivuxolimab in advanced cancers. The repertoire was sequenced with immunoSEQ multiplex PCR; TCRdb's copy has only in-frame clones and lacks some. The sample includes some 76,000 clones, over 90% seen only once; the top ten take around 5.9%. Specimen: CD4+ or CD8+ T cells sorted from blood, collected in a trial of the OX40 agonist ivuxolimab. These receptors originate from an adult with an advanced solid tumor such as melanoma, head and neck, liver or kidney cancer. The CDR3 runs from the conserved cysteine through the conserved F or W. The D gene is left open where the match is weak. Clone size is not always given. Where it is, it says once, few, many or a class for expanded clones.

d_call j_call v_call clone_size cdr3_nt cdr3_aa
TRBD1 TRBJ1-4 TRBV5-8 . TGTGCCAGCAGCTTTCAGGGGGCAAGTGGGGAAAAACTGTTTTTT CASSFQGASGEKLFF
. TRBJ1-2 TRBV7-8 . TGTGCCAGCAGCACCGTGGAGGACGGAAACTATGGCTACACCTTC CASSTVEDGNYGYTF
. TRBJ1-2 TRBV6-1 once TGTGCCAGCAGTGAAAGTCTGATCTATGGCTACACCTTC CASSESLIYGYTF
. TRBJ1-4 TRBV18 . TGTGCCAGCTCACCCTACGCTAATGAAAAACTGTTTTTT CASSPYANEKLFF
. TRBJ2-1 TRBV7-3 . TGTGCCAGCAGCTTAACGTCGGGTGAGCAGTTCTTC CASSLTSGEQFF
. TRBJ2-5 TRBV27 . TGTGCCAGCAGTTTTACGGGGCTCAGGGGAGAGACCCAGTACTTC CASSFTGLRGETQYF
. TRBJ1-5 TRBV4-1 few TGCGCCAGCAGCCAAGTCCTCGATCAGCCCCAGCATTTT CASSQVLDQPQHF
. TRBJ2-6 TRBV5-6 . TGTGCCAGCAGCACGGGACCCGGCGTCCTGACTTTC CASSTGPGVLTF
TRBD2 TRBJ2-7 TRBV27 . TGTGCCAGCAGTCCCCCGGGGGGCGAGCAGTACTTC CASSPPGGEQYF
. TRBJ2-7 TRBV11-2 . TGTGCCAGCAGCATTAGGGGGGGGGCGAAGTCCTACGAGCAGTACTTC CASSIRGGAKSYEQYF
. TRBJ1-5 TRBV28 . TGTGCCAGCAGTTTGTCAGTAAATCAGCCCCAGCATTTT CASSLSVNQPQHF
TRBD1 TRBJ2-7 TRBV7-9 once TGTGCCAGCAGCCCTACACAGGGGGCCCACGAGCAGTACTTC CASSPTQGAHEQYF
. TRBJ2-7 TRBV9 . TGTGCCAGCAGCGCTGGACAGAAGAGCTCCTACGAGCAGTACTTC CASSAGQKSSYEQYF
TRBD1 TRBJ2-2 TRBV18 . TGTGCCAGCTCACCCCCGAGGGGGCGAGGCGGGGAGCTGTTTTTT CASSPPRGRGGELFF
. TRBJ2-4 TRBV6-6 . TGTGCCAGCAGTTCCACCGGGGGCGCCAACATTCAGTACTTC CASSSTGGANIQYF
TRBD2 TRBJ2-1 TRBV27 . TGTGCCAGCAGTACCCTACTAGCGGGGGGGAACAATGAGCAGTTCTTC CASSTLLAGGNNEQFF
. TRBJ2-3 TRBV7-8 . TGTGCCAGCAGCTTATGGGGGGCGGCAGATACGCAGTATTTT CASSLWGAADTQYF
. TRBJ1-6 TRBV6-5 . TGTGCCAGCAGTTACGGGGGTGAGGGAAATTCACCCCTCCACTTT CASSYGGEGNSPLHF
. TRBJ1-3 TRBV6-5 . TGTGCCAGCATAGGGGACTCTGGAAACACCATATATTTT CASIGDSGNTIYF
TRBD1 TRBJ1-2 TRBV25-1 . TGTGCCAGCAGTTTGACAGGGGTCTGGTATGGCTACACCTTC CASSLTGVWYGYTF
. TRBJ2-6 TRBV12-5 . TGTGCTAGTGGTTCCTACACCTCTGGGGCCAACGTCCTGACTTTC CASGSYTSGANVLTF
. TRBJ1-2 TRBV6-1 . TGTGCCAGCAGGCCCCAGGGAAGTTATGGCTACACCTTC CASRPQGSYGYTF
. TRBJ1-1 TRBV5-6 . TGTGCCAGCAGCTTGGGGACGGTCTCTGAAGCTTTCTTT CASSLGTVSEAFF
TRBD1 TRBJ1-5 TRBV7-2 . TGTGCCAGCAGCCTAGACTTGGGACAGGGGAATCAGCCCCAGCATTTT CASSLDLGQGNQPQHF
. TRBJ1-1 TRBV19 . TGTGCCAGTAGTATAGATATAAGGGGGAACACTGAAGCTTTCTTT CASSIDIRGNTEAFF
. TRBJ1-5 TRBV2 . TGTGCCAGCAGTGTCGGTACCCATCAGCCCCAGCATTTT CASSVGTHQPQHF
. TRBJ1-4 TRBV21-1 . TGTGCCAGCAGGGGTGGGCTAGCTACAAGGTGTGAAAAACTGTTTTTT CASRGGLATRCEKLFF
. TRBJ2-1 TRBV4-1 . TGCGCCAGCAGCCAAAGGGACTCCGAGCAGTTCTTC CASSQRDSEQFF
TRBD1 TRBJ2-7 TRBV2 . TGTGCCAGCAGTCCATGGACAGGGGGGACCTACGAGCAGTACTTC CASSPWTGGTYEQYF
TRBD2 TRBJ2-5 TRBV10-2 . TGCGCCAGCAGCACTAGCGGCCAAGAGACCCAGTACTTC CASSTSGQETQYF
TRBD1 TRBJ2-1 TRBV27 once TGTGCCAGCAGTTTAATTGGTCAGGGGGATGAGCAGTTCTTC CASSLIGQGDEQFF
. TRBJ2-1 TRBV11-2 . TGTGCCAGCGACGGGGGTACCTACAATGAGCAGTTCTTC CASDGGTYNEQFF
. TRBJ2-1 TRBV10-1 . TGCGCCAGCAGTGAGAATTCCCTGGATGAGCAGTTCTTC CASSENSLDEQFF
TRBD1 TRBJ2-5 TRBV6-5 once TGTGCCAGCAGCTCCACAGGGGGCATGGGAGAGACCCAGTACTTC CASSSTGGMGETQYF
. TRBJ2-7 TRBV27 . TGTGCCAGCAGTTTATCAGTGAACGGCCCTTCCTACGAGCAGTACTTC CASSLSVNGPSYEQYF
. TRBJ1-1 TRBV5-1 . TGCGCCAGCAGCTTGGGGGGCAACACTGAAGCTTTCTTT CASSLGGNTEAFF
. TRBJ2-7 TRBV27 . TGTGCCAGCAGTTTGGGGGCTTTGTACGAGCAGTACTTC CASSLGALYEQYF
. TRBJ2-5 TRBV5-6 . TGTGCCAGCAGCTTGCCATACTTTCAAGAGACCCAGTACTTC CASSLPYFQETQYF
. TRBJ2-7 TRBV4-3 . TGCGCCAGCAGCCAAGCCTATAGGGGTTTGAGGATCGAGCAGTACTTC CASSQAYRGLRIEQYF
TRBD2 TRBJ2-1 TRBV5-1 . TGCGCCAGCAGCTTGGCTTCTAGCGGGGTTTATGAGCAGTTCTTC CASSLASSGVYEQFF
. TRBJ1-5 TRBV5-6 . TGTGCCAGCAGCTTTAGGGGATTCAATCAGCCCCAGCATTTT CASSFRGFNQPQHF